These 2 T cell receptor beta chains were all obtained from the same sample, sequenced in a study of T cells expressing NK-cell markers. TCRdb re-analyzed the 5' RACE reads; it lists each CDR3 protein once, without DNA. The sample has around 550,000 distinct CDR3 sequences. The sequenced material came from blood T cells: a sorted CD56 or NKG2C T cell subset, CD4+ or CD8+ T cells, or bulk PBMC T cells (not recorded which). These receptors all stem from a man younger than 35 in good health.

J is TRBJ1-4 and V is TRBV7-2; TCRdb's D gene call, TRBD1, goes unchecked for lack of DNA. CDR1 and CDR2 (germline): SGHTA, FQGNSA. CDR3 length equals 19 residues. CDR3 protein: CASSLRNYRGSPFREKLFF.

The CDR3 region is CASKTSGRLNEQFF. The rearrangement joins TRBV6-5 to TRBJ2-1; the D gene TCRdb calls, TRBD2, cannot be checked with no DNA. The CDR3 has 14 residues. The germline CDR1 and CDR2 sequences are MNHEY and SVGAGI.